The 28 T cell receptor beta chains below were found in one sample sequenced in a study of identical twins. A single record per CDR3 protein comes from TCRdb applying MiXCR to the 5' RACE reads. The sample has approximately 1.8 million distinct CDR3 sequences, less than 40% seen once. The sequenced sample consisted of cord blood. The receptor source for this set is a newborn girl in good health.

V is TRBV6-6 and J is TRBJ2-5; D unresolved. The J call may not be correct, given that the DNA end is closer to TRBJ2-7. The CDR3 has 14 amino acids. Germline V gives CDR1 MNHNY, CDR2 SVGAGI (reference sequence). The CDR3 loop reads CASSSPAESTEQYF. CDR3 bases: TGTGCCAGCAGTTCCCCCGCGGAAAGTACCGAGCAGTACTTC.

This clonotype showed up just a few times. The CDR3 loop reads CASSARTGMIRPSSTDTQYF. The CDR3 nucleotides read TGTGCCAGCAGCGCCCGGACAGGGATGATTCGGCCTTCTAGCACAGATACGCAGTATTTT. V usage is TRBV11-2 and J usage is TRBJ2-3; TRBD1 agrees at 8 bases. V was clipped by 5 bases and J by 0 bases; unmatched bases: 19. Germline V lookup: CDR1 SGHAT, CDR2 FQNNGV. The CDR3 runs 20 residues.

Concerning this clonotype: A much bigger clone sits one base away, suggesting this may be a read error. The chain employs TRBV28 and TRBJ2-1; 7 nucleotides agree with TRBD2. This CDR3 comprises 15 residues. Germline V gene data show CDR1 as MDHEN and CDR2 as SYDVKM. The CDR3 DNA sequence: TGTGCCGGCAGATTGGGCGGACTAGTTCTGAATGAGCAGTTCTTC. It codes for CAGRLGGLVLNEQFF.

The sample holds a few counts of this clonotype. The genes are TRBV20-1 and TRBJ2-7; 8 nucleotides align to TRBD1. Germline V gene lookup returns CDR1 DFQATT and CDR2 SNEGSKA (reference sequence). The junction had 7 bases not matched to a gene; V was cut back by 6 bases and J by 3 bases. CDR3 length: 13 residues. In DNA, the CDR3 is TGCAGTGCCGGACAGGGACCCTACTACGAGCAGTACTTC. Amino acids: CSAGQGPYYEQYF.

This clonotype was seen at least ten times. This sequence joins TRBV12-3 or TRBV12-4 and TRBJ1-4; 7 bases line up with TRBD1. CDR3 length: 21 residues. Trimming cost V 3 bases and J 5 bases; bases outside gene matches: 24. In nucleotides, the CDR3 is TGTGCCAGCAGTTTCGTGGGCGGTATAAGGGGGCCGGGACAGCCAAATGAAAAACTGTTTTTT. The encoded protein is CASSFVGGIRGPGQPNEKLFF.

The chain recombines TRBV5-1 with TRBJ2-5, with 9 bases identical to TRBD1. The V segment lost 2 bases and the J segment 4 bases; nucleotides outside the gene matches: 6. The germline gives CDR1 SGHRS, CDR2 YFSETQ. This CDR3 contains 15 residues. In DNA, the CDR3 is TGCGCCAGCAGCTTATGGGACAGGGAGGTAGAGACCCAGTACTTC. The encoded protein is CASSLWDREVETQYF.

This clonotype came up once. This chain uses TRBV5-6 with TRBJ1-1, with a weak D call TRBD1 (5 bases). Germline V gives CDR1 SGHDT, CDR2 YYEEEE. V shed 0 bases and J shed 1 base, with 10 bases lying between them. This CDR3 is 15 amino acids long. The CDR3 coding sequence is TGTGCCAGCAGCTTGGCGGAGGGGACGAACACTGAAGCTTTCTTT. Its protein product is CASSLAEGTNTEAFF.

About this clonotype: At one end the junction does not follow the germline gene, possibly because of a read error. The V and J genes are TRBV7-9 and TRBJ1-1; no definite D call. Germline V lookup: CDR1 SEHNR, CDR2 FQNEAQ (reference sequence). This CDR3 contains 14 residues. In DNA, the CDR3 is TGTGCCGGCAGCTTCAGAAATACGAACACTGAAGCTTTCTTT. Translating gives CAGSFRNTNTEAFF.

The chain couples TRBV7-2 to TRBJ2-3, with D perhaps matching TRBD2 (5 bases). CDR1 and CDR2 (germline): SGHTA, FQGNSA. Trimming shortened V by 1 base and J by 4 bases, and 15 bases separated the two germline ends. The CDR3 runs 16 residues. The CDR3 nucleotides are TGTGCCAGCAGCTTAGTATGGGGTGGGAGCGCAGATACGCAGTATTTT. It codes for CASSLVWGGSADTQYF.

This chain links TRBV18 with TRBJ1-5; perhaps TRBD1 as D (5 bases). Germline V CDR1 and CDR2: KGHSH, LQKENI. Trimming removed 6 bases from V and 4 bases from J, with 19 bases in between. The CDR3 runs to 16 residues. The CDR3 loop reads CASSENDGAVNQPQHF. CDR3 bases: TGTGCCAGCTCCGAGAACGACGGGGCCGTTAATCAGCCCCAGCATTTT.

The V call is TRBV4-2, the J call TRBJ2-3, with D unresolved. Germline V gene sequence: CDR1 LGHNA, CDR2 YNFKEQ. The CDR3 contains 16 residues. Trimming pared 3 bases from V and 2 bases from J, leaving 15 bases between. The CDR3 is CASSHLWELFTDTQYF. For the CDR3, the DNA is TGTGCCAGCAGCCACCTGTGGGAACTCTTCACAGATACGCAGTATTTT.

This clonotype was counted a few times. The chain joins TRBV24-1 to TRBJ2-3; D may be TRBD1 or TRBD2 (6 bases each). The germline V and J ends were trimmed by 3 bases and 4 bases, with 16 bases remaining between them. Per germline, CDR1 KGHDR and CDR2 SFDVKD. CDR3 size: 16 residues. CDR3 protein: CATSDPRSGEADTQYF. The CDR3 region has the DNA TGTGCCACCAGTGATCCAAGGTCAGGGGAGGCAGATACGCAGTATTTT.

There are a few counts of this clonotype. This chain links TRBV7-2 with TRBJ1-2; tentative D call: TRBD1 (5 bases). Trimming stripped 5 bases from V and 8 bases from J, with 30 bases between. The CDR3 spans 18 residues. The V gene's germline CDR1 is SGHTA and CDR2 FQGNSA. The DNA for the CDR3 is TGTGCCAGCAGCCACGGCGGCGAGGCAGGGTACTCCTTATCGGGCTACACCTTC. Translation: CASSHGGEAGYSLSGYTF.

The chain is built from TRBV9 and TRBJ2-1, with no clear D. Germline V CDR1 and CDR2: SGDLS, YYNGEE. CDR3 length: 15 residues. The V end lost 4 bases, the J end lost 2 bases, and 13 bases lay between the germline ends. This CDR3 is CASSPSSSPYNEQFF. The CDR3, as DNA: TGTGCCAGCAGCCCCTCGAGTTCTCCCTACAATGAGCAGTTCTTC.

The chain is built from TRBV6-1 and TRBJ2-7; unclear D gene. The CDR3 is 11 residues long. V lost 7 bases, J lost 7 bases, and 11 bases lay in between. Germline V lookup: CDR1 MNHNS, CDR2 SASEGT. The CDR3 here is CASIWSVEQYF. CDR3 nucleotide sequence: TGTGCCAGCATATGGTCGGTTGAGCAGTACTTC.

The chain has TRBV5-1 and TRBJ1-2, with TRBD1 matching 9 bases. Germline CDR1 is SGHRS and CDR2 is YFSETQ. J gave up 4 bases and V 5 bases, and 6 bases lay outside the gene matches. The CDR3 consists of 14 residues. CDR3 bases: TGCGCCAGCAGTGCTGGACAGGGGCGCTATGGCTACACCTTC. It codes for CASSAGQGRYGYTF.

This clonotype was seen repeatedly, ten times or more. The V gene is TRBV29-1, the J gene TRBJ2-7, with TRBD1 matching 7 bases. CDR3 length: 11 amino acids. CDR1 is SQVTM and CDR2 is ANQGSEA in the germline V gene. V lost 8 bases, J lost 5 bases, and 6 bases stayed unmatched. DNA for the CDR3: TGCAGCACAGGACAGGAGGACGAGCAGTACTTC. It translates to CSTGQEDEQYF.

This clonotype was counted only a few times. The chain is built from TRBV6-5 and TRBJ2-5; TRBD1 matches 8 bases. The V gene end was trimmed by 0 bases and the J gene end by 5 bases; junction bases not matched to a gene: 14. The CDR3 consists of 18 residues. CDR1 and CDR2 from the germline V gene are MNHEY and SVGAGI. DNA for the CDR3: TGTGCCAGCAGTTACTCGATTTACGAAGACAGGGGCCGCGAGACCCAGTACTTC. It yields the protein CASSYSIYEDRGRETQYF.

This clonotype has just a few counts. The chain employs TRBV27 and TRBJ2-5, with D hard to call. The V gene's germline CDR1 is MNHEY and CDR2 SMNVEV (reference sequence). The CDR3 covers 13 residues. The ends were cut back, 0 bases at V and 11 bases at J, with 13 bases in the middle. CDR3 in DNA: TGTGCCAGCAGTTTATCGCGTGATTTAGGGCAGTACTTC. This sequence encodes CASSLSRDLGQYF.

This clonotype was seen a few times. The chain carries TRBV19 and TRBJ1-2, with TRBD1 identical over 10 bases. From germline, CDR1 is LNHDA and CDR2 SQIVND (reference sequence). This CDR3 spans 15 amino acids. Trimming took 4 bases from V and 4 from J; bases not matched to a gene: 6. CDR3 DNA sequence: TGTGCCAGTAGTACAGGGAGACAGGGGGCCTATGGCTACACCTTC. Translating gives CASSTGRQGAYGYTF.

A few counts support this clonotype. The chain has TRBV12-3 or TRBV12-4 and TRBJ2-3; 9 nucleotides match TRBD2. This CDR3 has 16 amino acids. V dropped 4 bases and J dropped 1; count of bases not matched to a gene: 6. This CDR3 is CASSSSASGGTDTQYF. The CDR3 DNA is TGTGCCAGCAGTTCCTCCGCTAGCGGGGGCACAGATACGCAGTATTTT.

A few counts support this clonotype. This chain joins TRBV7-2 and TRBJ2-3; 8 bases match TRBD2. Germline V gene data show CDR1 as SGHTA and CDR2 as FQGNSA. V gave up 5 bases and J gave up 2 bases; unmatched junction bases: 6. This CDR3 has 15 amino acids. The CDR3 reads CASSEASGPTDTQYF. Written as DNA, the CDR3 is TGTGCCAGCAGCGAGGCTAGCGGGCCCACAGATACGCAGTATTTT.

The table lists this clonotype with many counts. V is TRBV11-2 and J is TRBJ2-4; 7 bases are shared with TRBD2. This CDR3 has 16 amino acids. Trimming at V came to 5 bases and at J to 0 bases, leaving 7 bases not matched to a gene. Germline CDR1 and CDR2: SGHAT and FQNNGV. For the CDR3, the DNA is TGTGCCAGCAGCAATGTGGGGGGGAGAGCCAAAAACATTCAGTACTTC. Protein product: CASSNVGGRAKNIQYF.

This clonotype came up a few times. The DNA of the CDR3 is TGTGCCAGCAGTTTAGTCCGGGGTGCGGGAAACACCATATATTTT. This sequence encodes CASSLVRGAGNTIYF. The chain is built from TRBV12-3 or TRBV12-4 and TRBJ1-3; no reliable D call. V lost 1 base, J lost 4 bases, and 11 bases lay in between. CDR3 length: 15 residues.

CDR3 residues: CASTPGGYPNTGELFF. The CDR3 region has the DNA TGTGCCAGCACCCCCGGGGGGTATCCAAACACCGGGGAGCTGTTTTTT. The genes are TRBV9 and TRBJ2-2, with 7 positions matching TRBD2. Germline V gives CDR1 SGDLS, CDR2 YYNGEE. The CDR3 covers 16 residues. The ends lost 6 bases at V and 2 bases at J; junction bases unmatched: 10. The variable domain in full, with the rest retrieved from reference TRBV9 and TRBJ2-2, is DSGVTQTPKHLITATGQRVTLRCSPRSGDLSVYWYQQSLDQGLQFLIQYYNGEERAKGNILERFSAQQFPDLHSELNLSSLELGDSALYFCASTPGGYPNTGELFFGEGSRLTVL.

This clonotype has only a few counts. The genes are TRBV10-2 and TRBJ2-1, with 9 bases matching TRBD2. Germline V CDR1 and CDR2: WSHSY, SAAADI. The CDR3 runs 17 residues. V gave up 6 bases and J gave up 7 bases; unmatched junction bases: 16. The CDR3 is CASSETRGGARLNEQFF. The DNA for the CDR3 is TGCGCCAGCAGCGAGACGCGCGGGGGGGCCCGATTGAATGAGCAGTTCTTC.

In its sample, this clonotype was seen once. CDR3 coding DNA: TGTGCCAGCAGCGCCGAACTGACTAGGCCGGGCACAGATACGCAGTATTTT. This codes for CASSAELTRPGTDTQYF. The rearrangement uses TRBV7-2 and TRBJ2-3; D might be TRBD2 (6 bases). Germline values: CDR1 SGHTA, CDR2 FQGNSA. The CDR3 consists of 17 residues. Between the trimmed V and J ends, which lost 5 bases and 1 base, there was a span of 19 bases.

This clonotype was counted a single time. CDR3 in amino acids: CSPGQGAYNEQFF. Here the CDR3 DNA reads TGCAGTCCCGGACAGGGTGCGTACAATGAGCAGTTCTTC. The chain joins TRBV20-1 to TRBJ2-1; 8 nucleotides line up with TRBD1. From germline, CDR1 is DFQATT and CDR2 SNEGSKA (reference sequence). The CDR3 covers 13 residues. The V and J ends lost 8 bases and 4 bases, in that order; junction bases with no gene match: 7.